The entry below describes one T cell receptor beta chain. The antigen is unknown. The data originate from a study of cytomegalovirus exposure and HLA in healthy donors. Study findings and constraints: Researchers catalogued about 160 TCR beta chains as cytomegalovirus-associated. Earlier findings revealed that most TCR beta V segments proved productive either about 87% or about 30% of the time.

The V segment lost 6 bases and the J segment 1 base; nucleotides outside the gene matches: 3. The CDR3 runs 13 residues. CDR1 KGHSH and CDR2 LQKENI come from the germline V gene. With 60 Vbeta and 13 Jbeta primers, the PCR was carried out. The method was immunoSEQ multiplex PCR; TCRdb's version includes in-frame clones alone and lacks a portion of them. This table holds about 120,000 clones, approximately 74% found once. The V call is TRBV18, the J call TRBJ2-7; 7 bases agree with TRBD1. Sequences were obtained from PBMCs. The clonotype comes from a woman between 35 and 50 years old in good health and CMV-seropositive. CDR3 DNA: TGTGCCAGCTCGACAGGGAAATCCTACGAGCAGTACTTC. It codes for CASSTGKSYEQYF.